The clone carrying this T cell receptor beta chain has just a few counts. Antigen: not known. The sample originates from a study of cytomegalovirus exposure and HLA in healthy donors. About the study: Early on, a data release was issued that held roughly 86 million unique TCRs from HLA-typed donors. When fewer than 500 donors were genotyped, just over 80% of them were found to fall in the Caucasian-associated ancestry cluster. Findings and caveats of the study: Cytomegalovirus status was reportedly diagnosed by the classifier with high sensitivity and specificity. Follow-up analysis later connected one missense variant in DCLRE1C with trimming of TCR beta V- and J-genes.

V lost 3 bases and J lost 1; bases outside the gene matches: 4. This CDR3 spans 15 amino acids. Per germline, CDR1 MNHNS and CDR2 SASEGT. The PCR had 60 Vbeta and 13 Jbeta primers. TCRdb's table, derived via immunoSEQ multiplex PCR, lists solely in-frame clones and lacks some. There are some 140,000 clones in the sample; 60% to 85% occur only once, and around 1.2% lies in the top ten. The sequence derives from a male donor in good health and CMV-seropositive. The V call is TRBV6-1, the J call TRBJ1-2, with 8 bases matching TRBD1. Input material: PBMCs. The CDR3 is CASSDRGQFNYGYTF. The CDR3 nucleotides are TGTGCCAGCAGTGACAGGGGGCAATTTAACTATGGCTACACCTTC.